This T cell receptor beta chain came from a study of blood T cell repertoires in COVID-19. This CDR3 contains 13 residues. Germline V gives CDR1 SNHLY, CDR2 FYNNEI. Trimming took off 10 bases at V and 2 bases at J, with 15 bases between the two ends. Clones were sequenced by immunoSEQ multiplex PCR, and TCRdb holds only the in-frame ones, with some missing. The sample includes a few hundred thousand clones, around 90% seen only once; the top ten take 9.5% to 13%. This TCR derives from a woman between 70 and 85 years old with COVID-19, enrolled during active disease. Sequencing was carried out using peripheral blood. The chain links TRBV2 to TRBJ2-7, with D unresolved. CDR3 sequence reads: CATHGGPPYEQYF. DNA for the CDR3: TGTGCCACCCACGGCGGTCCCCCCTACGAGCAGTACTTC.